This T cell receptor beta chain was retrieved from a study of identical twins. Study results and caveats: Monozygotic twin pairs showed more out-of-frame TCR alpha sharing than models estimated. Partly confounded zero-insertion analyses could result from invariant MAIT and iNKT cells.

Template switching, a step in the protocol, added a universal primer site, and cDNA carried unique molecular identifiers. TCRdb reanalysed the 5' RACE reads using MiXCR and keeps one entry per CDR3 protein. The sample lists roughly 770,000 distinct CDR3 sequences, roughly 20% occurring once. This clonotype was recorded a few times. Its antigen remains unidentified. The CDR3 loop spans 14 amino acids. After removal of 6 bases from V and 6 bases from J, the junction contained 7 bases not matched to a gene. This sample was shared with a second study, whose subject was T cells expressing NK-cell markers.

The sequenced sample consisted of PBMCs. This chain uses TRBV12-3 or TRBV12-4 with TRBJ2-4; TRBD1 agrees at 8 bases. This TCR was sampled from a woman between 18 and 29 years old in good health. CDR3 protein: CASRATGDINIQYF. In nucleotides, the CDR3 is TGTGCCAGCAGGGCGACAGGGGACATAAACATTCAGTACTTC.